Listed here are 8 T cell receptor beta chains from one sample, sequenced in a study of early T cells in non-severe SARS-CoV-2 infection. TCRdb reprocessed the 5' RACE reads via MiXCR and lists one record per CDR3 protein. The data contain more than 60,000 distinct CDR3 sequences, 12% of them singletons. Sequencing used whole blood, obtained at baseline. These receptor sequences come from an adult who was a healthcare worker with PCR-confirmed SARS-CoV-2 infection or an uninfected control (not recorded which). The donor label of this sample is uncertain.

The chain combines TRBV7-6 with TRBJ2-3, with a possible D match to TRBD1 (5 bases). V was trimmed by 4 bases and J by 4 bases, leaving 6 bases between them. CDR3 size: 12 residues. Looked up from germline, CDR1 is SGHVS and CDR2 is FNYEAQ. The CDR3 nucleotides are TGTGCCAGCAGCTCGACAGCAGATACGCAGTATTTT. It encodes CASSSTADTQYF.

This clonotype occurred many times. A junction end diverges from the germline sequence, so it may reflect a read error. The rearrangement links TRBV20-1 to TRBJ1-1; D not certain. Germline V gene sequence: CDR1 DFQATT, CDR2 SNEGSKA (reference sequence). The CDR3 consists of 12 residues. DNA of the CDR3: TGCAGTGCTAGCTTCCAAAACACTGAAGTTTTCTTT. It translates to CSASFQNTEVFF.

The rearrangement joins TRBV28 to TRBJ2-3; D gene ambiguous. The V end lost 6 bases, the J end lost 4 bases, and 11 bases lay between the germline ends. The CDR3 is 13 residues long. Germline assignment: CDR1 MDHEN and CDR2 SYDVKM. The CDR3 protein is CASSDPFADTQYF. CDR3 coding DNA: TGTGCCAGCAGCGACCCTTTTGCAGATACGCAGTATTTT.

CDR3 nucleotides: TGTGCCAGTAGTGGCAGGACAGCCCAAGAGACCCAGTACTTC. Amino acids: CASSGRTAQETQYF. The rearrangement links TRBV19 to TRBJ2-5; D is possibly TRBD1 (6 bases). The CDR3 has 14 residues. The V end lost 5 bases, the J end lost 1 base, and 11 bases lay between the germline ends. Per germline, CDR1 LNHDA and CDR2 SQIVND (reference sequence).

This clonotype was recorded at least ten times. The V call is TRBV7-6, the J call TRBJ2-5, with TRBD2 matching 8 bases. The CDR3 totals 14 residues. Germline CDR1 SGHVS, CDR2 FNYEAQ. V shed 6 bases, J shed 4 bases, and the junction held 7 bases outside the gene matches. The CDR3 bases are TGTGCCAGCAGACCGAGCGGGGGAGGAGAGACCCAGTACTTC. Encoded protein: CASRPSGGGETQYF.

In this sample, this clonotype turned up a few times. The J gene is TRBJ1-6, the V gene TRBV11-1; no reliable D call. V was clipped by 4 bases and J by 2 bases, with 9 bases between them. This CDR3 is built from 15 residues. Germline V gene sequence: CDR1 SGHAT, CDR2 FQDESV (reference sequence). The DNA of the CDR3 is TGTGCCAGCAGCTCGGAGCGAACCTATAATTCACCCCTCCACTTT. This encodes CASSSERTYNSPLHF.

The gene calls are TRBV25-1 and TRBJ2-5; 7 bases match TRBD1. The CDR3 spans 13 residues. V shed 8 bases, J shed 2 bases, and the junction held 5 bases outside the gene matches. Germline-derived CDR1 and CDR2 are MGHDK and SYGVNS. The CDR3 here is CASSGTEQETQYF. The CDR3 region has the DNA TGTGCCAGCTCCGGGACAGAACAAGAGACCCAGTACTTC. Together with reference TRBV25-1 and TRBJ2-5, the CDR3 gives the full variable domain: EADIYQTPRYLVIGTGKKITLECSQTMGHDKMYWYQQDPGMELHLIHYSYGVNSTEKGDLSSESTVSRIRTEHFPLTLESARPSHTSQYLCASSGTEQETQYFGPGTRLLVL.

This clonotype was recorded at least ten times. The chain employs TRBV6-6 and TRBJ1-5, with D possibly TRBD1 on 5 matching bases. V gave up 2 bases and J gave up 0 bases, with 8 bases separating them. This CDR3 contains 15 residues. The germline CDR1 and CDR2 sequences are MNHNY and SVGAGI (reference sequence). The CDR3 spells CASSYEGYSNQPQHF. CDR3 coding DNA: TGTGCCAGCAGTTACGAGGGGTATAGCAATCAGCCCCAGCATTTT.